This T cell receptor (beta chain) is from a study of blood T cell repertoires in COVID-19. About the study: Some COVID-19 samples were acute and others convalescent; all came from the United States, Italy and Spain. PBMCs, B-cell-depleted T cells, or T cells provided the cDNA or gDNA that made up the material.

The germline V and J ends were trimmed by 5 bases and 3 bases, with 14 bases remaining between them. Germline CDR1 and CDR2: MDHEN and SYDVKM. The CDR3 is made up of 14 amino acids. Source study methods: Amplified reference gene primers provided the basis for estimating nucleated cell counts. Method: immunoSEQ multiplex PCR; TCRdb's copy keeps in-frame clones and lacks some. The V and J calls and clone size were taken over from that table, and D and trimming were inferred from the DNA. The sample consists of about 120,000 clones, about 85% of them appearing once. V is TRBV28 and J is TRBJ2-7; TRBD1 might be the D (5 bases). This clonotype was obtained from a man aged 55 to 70 with acute or convalescent COVID-19. The sequenced material came from peripheral blood. The CDR3 loop reads CASSRQGGFYEQYF. The CDR3 DNA sequence: TGTGCCAGCAGTAGGCAGGGCGGATTCTACGAGCAGTACTTC.